The clone carrying this T cell receptor (beta chain) occurred a few times. Every participating donor contributed about 10 milliliters of peripheral blood through a draw. The data stem from a study of blood T cells in healthy people across ages. Study-level background: About one barcoded beta molecule was captured per two T cells (by template switching).

J lost 4 bases, V lost 0 bases, and 8 bases had no gene match. There are 16 residues in the CDR3. Germline V CDR1 and CDR2: SGDLS, YYNGEE. The authors ran a second PCR of roughly 6 to 11 cycles using a sample-barcoded 5' primer and a J-beta primer mix. Per-sample output comprised a minimum of 3 million paired-end reads containing CDR3. One entry per CDR3 protein, called by TCRdb with MiXCR from the 5' RACE reads. This table holds approximately 1.5 million distinct CDR3 sequences, 30% to 40% found once. The rearrangement uses TRBV9 and TRBJ1-2; TRBD1 agrees at 8 bases. Sequenced material: blood. The clonotype originates from a woman in her 30s in good health. The CDR3 region is CASSVESTGGTYGYTF. Here the CDR3 DNA reads TGTGCCAGCAGCGTAGAATCCACAGGGGGGACCTATGGCTACACCTTC.